This TCR beta chain was documented in a study of tumor-infiltrating lymphocytes in localized non-small cell lung cancer. Overall study: Resected tumor was paired with non-adjacent uninvolved lung from the same patient. Study-wide findings and caveats: Tumor T-cell fraction from TCR sequencing was not associated with recurrence-free survival (p = 0.61). Each assay used a separate piece of the same tissue. Immunotypes IM1 and IM2 had similar TCR-derived T-cell fractions.

With 3 bases clipped from V and 6 bases from J, the junction kept 11 bases outside the gene matches. Per germline, CDR1 SGHRS and CDR2 YFSETQ. The CDR3 length is 15 residues. Using immunoSEQ multiplex PCR, the repertoire was profiled, and TCRdb retains in-frame clones only, with some absent. The sample gives some 30,000 clones, 80% to 90% of which show up once; roughly 2% is in the top ten. About this clone itself: What it binds is not known.

This receptor was obtained from a human donor with non-small cell lung cancer. The source material was lung tumor tissue. The chain employs TRBV5-1 and TRBJ1-2; 7 nucleotides agree with TRBD1. As DNA, the CDR3 is TGCGCCAGCAGCTCTGACAGGGCAGGCGCTGATGGCTACACCTTC. Protein: CASSSDRAGADGYTF.